The rows below give T cell receptor beta chains drawn from one sample of a study of CD8+ T cells in alopecia areata. Here immunoSEQ multiplex PCR was the method, and the copy in TCRdb shows in-frame clones only, minus some. The profile covers about 200,000 clones, with around 62% appearing a single time and under 0.5% taken by the ten largest. This material consisted of CD4+ T cells sorted from blood, taken at week 0. These receptors were obtained from a human donor with alopecia areata. CDR3s include the opening cysteine and the closing phenylalanine or tryptophan. A D gene is named only where the DNA matches it firmly. Some rows have no size entry. The others give once, few or many, or a class for an expanded clone.

>-|TRBV18|few|TRBJ2-7
CASSPGRYEQYF
TGTGCCAGCTCACCAGGACGCTACGAGCAGTACTTC
>TRBD1|TRBV25-1|-|TRBJ2-3
CASSEGQGAADTQYF
TGTGCCAGCAGTGAAGGACAGGGGGCTGCAGATACGCAGTATTTT
>TRBD2|TRBV5-1|-|TRBJ2-1
CASTTGAGPYNEQFF
TGCGCCAGCACCACAGGAGCGGGGCCCTACAATGAGCAGTTCTTC
>TRBD2|TRBV4-1|-|TRBJ2-5
CASSQPRQREWSQYF
TGCGCCAGCAGCCAACCTCGACAGCGGGAGTGGTCCCAGTACTTC
>TRBD1|TRBV29-1|-|TRBJ1-4
CSVSTGGGNEKLFF
TGCAGCGTGTCCACAGGGGGCGGGAATGAAAAACTGTTTTTT
>-|TRBV29-1|-|TRBJ2-1
CSVAGLYYNEQFF
TGCAGCGTTGCAGGGTTATACTACAATGAGCAGTTCTTC
>-|TRBV7-8|-|TRBJ2-7
CASSEKFYEQYF
TGTGCCAGCAGCGAAAAGTTCTACGAGCAGTACTTC
>-|TRBV5-4|-|TRBJ1-2
CASSSAGSRPMAHTF
TGTGCCAGCAGCTCCGCGGGAAGTAGACCTATGGCTCACACCTTC
>TRBD2|TRBV4-1|-|TRBJ2-3
CASSPTSGRADTQYF
TGCGCCAGCAGCCCGACTAGCGGGAGGGCAGATACGCAGTATTTT
>-|TRBV5-1|-|TRBJ1-5
CASSLGQPQHF
TGCGCCAGCAGCTTGGGCCAGCCCCAGCATTTT
>-|TRBV30|-|TRBJ2-2
CAWKRTGNTGELFF
TGTGCCTGGAAGAGAACAGGGAACACCGGGGAGCTGTTTTTT
>TRBD1|TRBV4-1|-|TRBJ1-6
CASSQGDRVNSPLHF
TGCGCCAGCAGCCAAGGGGACAGGGTTAATTCACCCCTCCACTTT
>TRBD1|TRBV19|-|TRBJ1-4
CASSSEGAREKLFF
TGTGCCAGTAGTAGCGAGGGGGCGAGGGAAAAACTGTTTTTT
>-|TRBV6-6|-|TRBJ1-4
CASSYRGETNEKLFF
TGTGCCAGCAGTTACCGGGGGGAGACTAATGAAAAACTGTTTTTT
>TRBD1|TRBV11-2|-|TRBJ1-1
CASSRDRATEAFF
TGTGCCAGCAGCCGGGACAGGGCCACTGAAGCTTTCTTT
>-|TRBV2|-|TRBJ2-7
CASSLGYEQYF
TGTGCCAGCAGCCTAGGCTACGAGCAGTACTTC
>TRBD1|TRBV29-1|-|TRBJ2-1
CSGHRGTYNEQFF
TGCAGCGGTCACAGGGGGACCTACAATGAGCAGTTCTTC
>-|TRBV30|-|TRBJ1-5
CAWSAGTNQPQHF
TGTGCCTGGAGTGCGGGAACTAATCAGCCCCAGCATTTT
>TRBD2|TRBV6-5|-|TRBJ2-1
CATRGVKDNEQFF
TGTGCCACCCGGGGGGTCAAAGACAATGAGCAGTTCTTC
>-|TRBV30|-|TRBJ1-1
CAWSVSTNTEAFF
TGTGCCTGGAGTGTATCAACAAACACTGAAGCTTTCTTT
>-|TRBV2|-|TRBJ1-1
CASSVPLRGIMNTEAFF
TGTGCCAGCAGTGTCCCTCTTCGGGGGATTATGAACACTGAAGCTTTCTTT
>-|TRBV10-3|-|TRBJ1-2
CAISPDGNNYGYTF
TGTGCCATCAGCCCGGACGGTAATAACTATGGCTACACCTTC
>TRBD1|TRBV10-2|-|TRBJ2-1
CASSELAGQVQSDSYNEQFF
TGCGCCAGCAGCGAGCTCGCGGGACAGGTACAATCAGACTCCTACAATGAGCAGTTCTTC
>TRBD1|TRBV9|few|TRBJ2-4
CASSSTGAKNIQYF
TGTGCCAGCAGCTCGACAGGGGCCAAAAACATTCAGTACTTC
>TRBD2|TRBV27|-|TRBJ2-1
CASSLEGLAGVWNEQFF
TGTGCCAGCAGTTTAGAGGGACTAGCGGGAGTATGGAATGAGCAGTTCTTC
>-|TRBV7-7|-|TRBJ2-5
CASSLGTSEGETQYF
TGTGCTAGCAGCTTGGGTACCTCGGAGGGTGAGACCCAGTACTTC
>TRBD2|TRBV7-9|few|TRBJ2-1
CASSPTSGSYNEQFF
TGTGCCAGCAGCCCAACTAGCGGCTCCTACAATGAGCAGTTCTTC
>-|TRBV6-6|-|TRBJ1-1
CASRVRDHTEAFF
TGTGCCAGCAGAGTAAGGGACCACACTGAAGCTTTCTTT
>TRBD1|TRBV7-6|-|TRBJ1-3
CASSIRTGTGNTIYF
TGTGCCAGCAGCATCAGGACAGGGACTGGAAACACCATATATTTT
>-|TRBV28|few|TRBJ2-7
CASKESRRGQQYF
TGTGCCAGCAAAGAGTCCAGGAGGGGTCAGCAGTACTTC